The 15 T cell receptor beta chains listed next were all sequenced from one sample in a study of blood T cell repertoires in COVID-19. Sequencing used immunoSEQ multiplex PCR; TCRdb keeps in-frame clones, though not all of them. Altogether approximately 150,000 clones are present, less than 90% being singletons, with the ten largest covering roughly 2.5%. The specimen sequenced was peripheral blood. The receptors shown here come from a human donor with COVID-19, enrolled during active disease. The donor label of this sample is uncertain.

The J gene is TRBJ2-7, the V gene TRBV5-1, with D possibly matching TRBD1 (5 bases). Germline V lookup: CDR1 SGHRS, CDR2 YFSETQ. The CDR3 is 14 amino acids. The ends were cut back, 0 bases at V and 0 bases at J, with 7 bases in the middle. Here the CDR3 DNA reads TGCGCCAGCAGCTTGGGGACACTCTCCTACGAGCAGTACTTC. Encoded protein: CASSLGTLSYEQYF. The variable domain in full, completed from reference TRBV5-1 and TRBJ2-7, reads KAGVTQTPRYLIKTRGQQVTLSCSPISGHRSVSWYQQTPGQGLQFLFEYFSETQRNKGNFPGRFSGRQFSNSRSEMNVSTLELGDSALYLCASSLGTLSYEQYFGPGTRLTVT.

The chain joins TRBV6-6 to TRBJ1-5; the match to TRBD1 covers 10 bases. Germline assignment: CDR1 MNHNY and CDR2 SVGAGI (reference sequence). J lost 5 bases, V lost 5 bases, and 9 bases had no gene match. There are 16 residues in the CDR3. For the CDR3, the DNA is TGTGCCAGCAGTCGCCAGACAGGGGGCGACGATCAGCCCCAGCATTTT. As protein: CASSRQTGGDDQPQHF.

The rearrangement links TRBV28 to TRBJ1-2, with 7 bases matching TRBD1. V was pared by 4 bases and J by 8 bases, with 7 bases of the junction left unmatched. The CDR3 is 13 residues long. The germline CDR1 and CDR2 sequences are MDHEN and SYDVKM. CDR3 sequence (DNA): TGTGCCAGCAGTTCGGAGGGGGCGGGAGGCTACACCTTC. Translation: CASSSEGAGGYTF.

The chain carries TRBV5-4 and TRBJ2-7; 11 bases agree with TRBD2. The length of the CDR3 is 13 residues. The germline CDR1 and CDR2 sequences are SGHNT and YYREEE (reference sequence). J gave up 3 bases and V 7 bases, and 3 bases lay outside the gene matches. The DNA for the CDR3 is TGTGCCAGCGAACTAGCGGGAGACTACGAGCAGTACTTC. It yields the protein CASELAGDYEQYF.

This clone was found once. The J gene is TRBJ1-1, the V gene TRBV5-1, with 8 bases identical to TRBD1. Germline V lookup: CDR1 SGHRS, CDR2 YFSETQ. Trimming removed 2 bases from V and 0 bases from J; junction bases left unmatched: 6. CDR3 size: 16 residues. This chain's CDR3 is CASSFMTGDMNTEAFF. The CDR3 coding sequence is TGCGCCAGCAGCTTCATGACAGGGGACATGAACACTGAAGCTTTCTTT. Full variable domain (missing parts from reference TRBV5-1 and TRBJ1-1): KAGVTQTPRYLIKTRGQQVTLSCSPISGHRSVSWYQQTPGQGLQFLFEYFSETQRNKGNFPGRFSGRQFSNSRSEMNVSTLELGDSALYLCASSFMTGDMNTEAFFGQGTRLTVV.

The chain has TRBV5-1 and TRBJ2-2; 13 bases line up with TRBD2. Germline V gene data show CDR1 as SGHRS and CDR2 as YFSETQ. Trimming at V came to 7 bases and at J to 5 bases, leaving 8 bases not matched to a gene. The CDR3 covers 16 residues. CDR3 bases: TGCGCCAGCCGTACTAGCGGGGGGGCGAGTACCGGGGAGCTGTTTTTT. This encodes CASRTSGGASTGELFF.

The V gene is TRBV27, the J gene TRBJ1-5, with D unresolved. CDR1 is MNHEY, CDR2 SMNVEV, per germline (reference sequence). V was clipped by 3 bases and J by 8 bases, with 11 bases between them. This CDR3 has 13 amino acids. The CDR3 loop is CASSLVGREPQHF. CDR3 bases: TGTGCCAGCAGTTTGGTAGGGAGGGAGCCCCAGCATTTT.

The J gene is TRBJ2-3, the V gene TRBV18; D is perhaps TRBD1 (6 bases). The CDR3 has 17 amino acids. V lost 3 bases and J 3 bases, leaving 19 bases between the germline ends. Germline V CDR1 and CDR2: KGHSH, LQKENI. In nucleotides, the CDR3 is TGTGCCAGCTCACCGTCCGTGAACAGGGAAGGAACAGATACGCAGTATTTT. Translation: CASSPSVNREGTDTQYF.

This sequence joins TRBV3-1 (or the pseudogene TRBV3-2) and TRBJ2-1, with 8 positions matching TRBD2. The V and J ends lost 0 bases and 8 bases, in that order; junction bases with no gene match: 9. The CDR3 sequence is 16 residues long. Germline CDR1 and CDR2: LGHDT and YNNKEL (reference sequence). CDR3 loop: CASSQDTGGLLDEQFF. The CDR3 nucleotides read TGTGCCAGCAGCCAAGATACGGGGGGGCTGTTGGATGAGCAGTTCTTC.

This chain connects TRBV6-5 to TRBJ1-2, with D unresolved. The CDR3 is 15 amino acids. Trimming took off 2 bases at V and 2 bases at J, with 12 bases between the two ends. CDR1 is MNHEY, CDR2 SVGAGI, per germline. CDR3 sequence: CASSYTRPGNYGYTF. The CDR3 DNA is TGTGCCAGCAGTTACACCAGACCCGGGAACTATGGCTACACCTTC.

This clone was seen many times. The V call is TRBV7-3, the J call TRBJ1-2; D not certain. The CDR3 is made up of 15 amino acids. Germline loops: CDR1 SGHTA, CDR2 FQGTGA. V was cut by 2 bases and J by 1 base, with 11 bases left in between. This CDR3 is CASSLWPTNNYGYTF. The CDR3, as DNA: TGTGCCAGCAGCTTATGGCCAACCAATAACTATGGCTACACCTTC.

The chain carries TRBV29-1 and TRBJ1-1, with D perhaps matching TRBD1 (6 bases). This CDR3 is 13 amino acids long. Germline V gives CDR1 SQVTM, CDR2 ANQGSEA. V gave up 8 bases and J gave up 2 bases, with 15 bases separating them. The CDR3 loop is CSSKGDLNTEAFF. CDR3 DNA: TGCAGCTCAAAGGGGGACCTAAACACTGAAGCTTTCTTT.

The CDR3 loop reads CAWPGTAKNFYGYTF. DNA for the CDR3: TGTGCCTGGCCCGGGACAGCGAAAAACTTCTATGGCTACACCTTC. The V call is TRBV30, the J call TRBJ1-2; 7 nucleotides agree with TRBD1. CDR3 size: 15 residues. V lost 5 bases, J lost 4 bases, and 13 bases stayed unmatched. Germline-derived CDR1 and CDR2 are GTSNPN and SVGIG (reference sequence).

The rearrangement joins TRBV11-2 to TRBJ1-1, with D maybe TRBD1 (5 bases). V was shortened by 6 bases and J by 1 base, with 12 bases between the two germline ends. CDR3 length: 14 residues. From germline, CDR1 is SGHAT and CDR2 FQNNGV. The CDR3 is CASSGHSKNTEAFF. As DNA, the CDR3 is TGTGCCAGCAGTGGACACTCGAAGAACACTGAAGCTTTCTTT.

The table lists this clone with a count of one. This chain links TRBV4-1 with TRBJ1-3; D gene unclear. This CDR3 is built from 15 residues. Trimming removed 0 bases at V and 0 bases at J, with 6 bases between. Germline V CDR1 and CDR2: MGHRA, YSYEKL. The CDR3 DNA sequence: TGCGCCAGCAGCCAAGAGGGCAGCTCTGGAAACACCATATATTTT. Translation: CASSQEGSSGNTIYF.